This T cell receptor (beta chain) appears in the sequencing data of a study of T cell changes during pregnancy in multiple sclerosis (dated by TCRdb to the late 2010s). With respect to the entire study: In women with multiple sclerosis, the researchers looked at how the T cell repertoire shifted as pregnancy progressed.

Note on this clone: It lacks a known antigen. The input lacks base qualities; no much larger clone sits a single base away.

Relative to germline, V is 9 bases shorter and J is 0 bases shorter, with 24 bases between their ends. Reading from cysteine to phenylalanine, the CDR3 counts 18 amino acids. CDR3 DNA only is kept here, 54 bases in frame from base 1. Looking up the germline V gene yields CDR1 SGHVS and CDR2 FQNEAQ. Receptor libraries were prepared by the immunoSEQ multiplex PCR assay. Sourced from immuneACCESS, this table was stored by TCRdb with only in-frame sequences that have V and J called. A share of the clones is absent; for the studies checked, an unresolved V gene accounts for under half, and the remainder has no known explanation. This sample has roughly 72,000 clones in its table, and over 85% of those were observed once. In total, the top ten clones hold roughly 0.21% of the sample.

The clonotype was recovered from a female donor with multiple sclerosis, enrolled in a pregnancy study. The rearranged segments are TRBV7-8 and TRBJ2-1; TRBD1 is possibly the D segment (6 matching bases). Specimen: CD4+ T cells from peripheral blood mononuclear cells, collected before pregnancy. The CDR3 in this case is CASQREGTHTNSYNEQFF. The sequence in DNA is TGTGCCAGTCAGAGGGAAGGGACACATACAAACTCCTACAATGAGCAGTTCTTC.